This section outlines one T cell receptor (beta chain) sequence together with its context. Germline V gene sequence: CDR1 MRHNA, CDR2 SNTAGT. The CDR3 sequence is 14 residues long. V gave up 2 bases and J gave up 2 bases, with 9 bases separating them. This specimen comes from a study of control samples from healthy donors and cancer patients. The repertoire was sequenced with immunoSEQ multiplex PCR; TCRdb's copy has only in-frame clones and lacks some. In the table there are fewer than 300,000 clones, roughly 87% of which are singletons. Sequencing used PBMCs. The chain carries TRBV6-4 and TRBJ1-1; no clear D gene. The source of this sequence is a woman aged 55-70 years with lung cancer. Written as DNA, the CDR3 is TGTGCCAGCAGTGACATCCCATTTAACACTGAAGCTTTCTTT. This sequence encodes CASSDIPFNTEAFF.